The clone carrying this T cell receptor (beta chain) was found once. The data were taken from a study of blood T cell repertoires in COVID-19. Across the study: Italy, Spain and the United States were the sources of the convalescent and acute COVID-19 samples. T cells, B-cell-depleted T cells, or PBMCs supplied cDNA or gDNA.

As originally analysed: Cell counts per sample came from amplifying reference gene primers. Using immunoSEQ multiplex PCR, the repertoire was profiled, and TCRdb retains in-frame clones only, with some absent. Clone size and the V and J calls come from that table; the DNA yielded D and trimming. The sample shows about 200,000 clones, 84% of them seen only once. The CDR3 has 17 amino acids. The V segment lost 2 bases and the J segment 4 bases; nucleotides outside the gene matches: 6. The germline V gene has CDR1 SGHRS and CDR2 YFSETQ. V gene TRBV5-1 combines with J gene TRBJ2-5; 15 bases agree with TRBD2. The TCR sequence derives from a man between 50 and 59 years old with active or convalescent COVID-19. Sequenced material: peripheral blood. The CDR3 DNA reads TGCGCCAGCAGCTTCGACGGGACTAGCGGGGGGACAGAGACCCAGTACTTC. It specifies CASSFDGTSGGTETQYF. Based on the CDR3 plus reference TRBV5-1 and TRBJ2-5, the full variable domain is KAGVTQTPRYLIKTRGQQVTLSCSPISGHRSVSWYQQTPGQGLQFLFEYFSETQRNKGNFPGRFSGRQFSNSRSEMNVSTLELGDSALYLCASSFDGTSGGTETQYFGPGTRLLVL.